Given below is one T cell receptor (beta chain) in context. This sample stems from a study of blood T cell repertoires in COVID-19. The CDR3 runs to 13 residues. Per germline, CDR1 SQVTM and CDR2 ANQGSEA. V dropped 7 bases and J dropped 5; count of bases not matched to a gene: 7. Followed over time, Seattle patients had been enrolled while infection was active. Sequencing was performed with immunoSEQ multiplex PCR; in TCRdb, only in-frame clones are kept and a portion is missing. Altogether 250,000 to 300,000 clones are present, around nine tenths being singletons, with the ten largest covering 9.5% to 13%.

The clonotype comes from a woman between 65 and 79 years old with COVID-19, enrolled during active disease. J is TRBJ1-1 and V is TRBV29-1, with 10 positions matching TRBD1. Sample: peripheral blood. The CDR3 DNA sequence: TGCAGCGCCCCGGGACAGGGGTTAACTGAAGCTTTCTTT. Translation: CSAPGQGLTEAFF.